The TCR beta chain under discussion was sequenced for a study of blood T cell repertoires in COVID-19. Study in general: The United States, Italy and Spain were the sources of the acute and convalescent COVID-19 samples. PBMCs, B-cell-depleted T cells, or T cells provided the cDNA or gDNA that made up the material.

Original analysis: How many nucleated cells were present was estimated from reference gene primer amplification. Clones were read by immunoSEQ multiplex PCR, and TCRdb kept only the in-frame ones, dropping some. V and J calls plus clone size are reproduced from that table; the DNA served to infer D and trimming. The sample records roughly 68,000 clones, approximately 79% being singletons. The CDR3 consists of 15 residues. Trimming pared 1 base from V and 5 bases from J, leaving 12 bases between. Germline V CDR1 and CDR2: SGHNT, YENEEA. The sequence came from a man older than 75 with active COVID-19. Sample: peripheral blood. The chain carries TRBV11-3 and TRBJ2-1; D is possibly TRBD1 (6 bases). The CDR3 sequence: CASSLGQGSNNEQFF. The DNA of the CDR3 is TGTGCCAGCAGCTTAGGTCAGGGGTCCAACAATGAGCAGTTCTTC.